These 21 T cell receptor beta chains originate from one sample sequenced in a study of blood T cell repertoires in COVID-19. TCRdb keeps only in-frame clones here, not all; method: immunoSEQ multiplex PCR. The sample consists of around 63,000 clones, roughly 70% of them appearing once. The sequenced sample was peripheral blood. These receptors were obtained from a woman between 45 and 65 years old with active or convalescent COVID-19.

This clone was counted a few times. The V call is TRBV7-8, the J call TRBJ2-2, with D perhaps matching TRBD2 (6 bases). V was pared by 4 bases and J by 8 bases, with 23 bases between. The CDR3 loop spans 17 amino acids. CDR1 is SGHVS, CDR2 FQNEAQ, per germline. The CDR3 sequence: CASSSYGSGREVGELFF. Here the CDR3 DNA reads TGTGCCAGCAGCTCTTACGGTAGCGGCCGCGAAGTGGGGGAGCTGTTTTTT.

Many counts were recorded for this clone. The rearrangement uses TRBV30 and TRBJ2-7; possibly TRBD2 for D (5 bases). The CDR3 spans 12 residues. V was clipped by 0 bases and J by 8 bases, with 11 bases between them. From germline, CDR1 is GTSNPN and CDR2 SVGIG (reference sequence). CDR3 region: CAWSVRGPQQYF. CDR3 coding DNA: TGTGCCTGGAGTGTAAGAGGGCCCCAGCAGTACTTC.

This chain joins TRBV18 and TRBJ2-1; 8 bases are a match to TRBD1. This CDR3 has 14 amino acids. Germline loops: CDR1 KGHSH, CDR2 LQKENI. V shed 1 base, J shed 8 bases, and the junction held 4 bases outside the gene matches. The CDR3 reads CASSPRRGQDEQFF. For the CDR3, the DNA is TGTGCCAGCTCACCACGCAGGGGGCAAGATGAGCAGTTCTTC.

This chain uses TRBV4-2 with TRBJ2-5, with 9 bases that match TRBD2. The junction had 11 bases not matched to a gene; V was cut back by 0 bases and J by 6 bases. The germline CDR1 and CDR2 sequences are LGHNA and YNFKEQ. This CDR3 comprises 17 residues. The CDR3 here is CASSQDFQTSGAQTQYF. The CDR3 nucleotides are TGTGCCAGCAGCCAAGATTTCCAGACTAGCGGAGCCCAGACCCAGTACTTC.

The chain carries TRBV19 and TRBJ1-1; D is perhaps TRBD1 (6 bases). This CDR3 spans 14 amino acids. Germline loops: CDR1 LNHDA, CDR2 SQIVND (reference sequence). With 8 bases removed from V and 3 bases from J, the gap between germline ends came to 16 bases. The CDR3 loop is CASRNIRGYTEAFF. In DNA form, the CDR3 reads TGTGCCAGTCGTAATATCAGGGGTTACACTGAAGCTTTCTTT.

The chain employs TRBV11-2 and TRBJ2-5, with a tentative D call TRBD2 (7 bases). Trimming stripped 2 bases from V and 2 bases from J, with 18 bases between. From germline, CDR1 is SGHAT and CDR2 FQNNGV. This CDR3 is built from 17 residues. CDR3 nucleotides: TGTGCCAGCAGCTTACTCTCACAGGGAGGGACTCAAGAGACCCAGTACTTC. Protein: CASSLLSQGGTQETQYF.

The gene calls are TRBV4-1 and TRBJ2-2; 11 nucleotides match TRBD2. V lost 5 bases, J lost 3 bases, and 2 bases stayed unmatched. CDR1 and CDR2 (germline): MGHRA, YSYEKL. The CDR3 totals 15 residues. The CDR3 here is CASSKLAGDTGELFF. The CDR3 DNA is TGCGCCAGCAGCAAACTAGCGGGAGACACCGGGGAGCTGTTTTTT.

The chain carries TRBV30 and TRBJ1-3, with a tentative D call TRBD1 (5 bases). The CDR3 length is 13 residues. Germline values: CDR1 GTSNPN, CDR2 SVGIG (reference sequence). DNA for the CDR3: TGTGCTTCCAGGCAGGGTTCAGGAAACACCATATATTTT. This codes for CASRQGSGNTIYF. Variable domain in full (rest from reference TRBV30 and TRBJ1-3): SQTIHQWPATLVQPVGSPLSLECTVEGTSNPNLYWYRQAAGRGLQLLFYSVGIGQISSEVPQNLSASRPQDRQFILSSKKLLLSDSGFYLCASRQGSGNTIYFGEGSWLTVV.

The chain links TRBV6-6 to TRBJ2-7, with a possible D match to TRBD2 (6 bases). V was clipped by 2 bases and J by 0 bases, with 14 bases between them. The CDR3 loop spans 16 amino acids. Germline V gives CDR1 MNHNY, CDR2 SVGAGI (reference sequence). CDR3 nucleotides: TGTGCCAGCAGTTACATGGTGACTAGTTTCTCCTACGAGCAGTACTTC. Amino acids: CASSYMVTSFSYEQYF.

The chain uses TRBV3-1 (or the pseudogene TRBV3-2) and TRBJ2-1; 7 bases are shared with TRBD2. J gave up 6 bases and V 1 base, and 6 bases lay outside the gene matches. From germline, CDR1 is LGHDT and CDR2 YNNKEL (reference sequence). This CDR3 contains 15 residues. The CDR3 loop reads CASSQGAGIGNEQFF. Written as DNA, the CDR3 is TGTGCCAGCAGCCAAGGAGCGGGAATCGGCAATGAGCAGTTCTTC.

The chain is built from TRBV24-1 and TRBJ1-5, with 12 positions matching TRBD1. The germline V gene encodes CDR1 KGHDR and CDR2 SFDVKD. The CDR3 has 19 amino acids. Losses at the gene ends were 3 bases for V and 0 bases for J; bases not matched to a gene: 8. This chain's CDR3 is CATSDPGTGGYFSNQPQHF. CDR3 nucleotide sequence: TGTGCCACCAGTGATCCCGGGACAGGGGGCTACTTTAGCAATCAGCCCCAGCATTTT.

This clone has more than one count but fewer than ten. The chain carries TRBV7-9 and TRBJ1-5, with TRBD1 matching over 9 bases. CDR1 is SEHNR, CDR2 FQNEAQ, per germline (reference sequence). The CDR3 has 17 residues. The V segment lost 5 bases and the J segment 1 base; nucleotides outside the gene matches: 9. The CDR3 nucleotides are TGTGCCAGCAGCCCTCGGACAGGGGTGAGGAGCAATCAGCCCCAGCATTTT. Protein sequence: CASSPRTGVRSNQPQHF.

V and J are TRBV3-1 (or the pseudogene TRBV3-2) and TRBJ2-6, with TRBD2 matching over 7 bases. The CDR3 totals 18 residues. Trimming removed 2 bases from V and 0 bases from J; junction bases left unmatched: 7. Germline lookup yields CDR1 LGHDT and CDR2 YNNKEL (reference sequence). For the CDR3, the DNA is TGTGCCAGCAGCCAAAGGCTAGCGGCTGGCTCTGGGGCCAACGTCCTGACTTTC. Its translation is CASSQRLAAGSGANVLTF.

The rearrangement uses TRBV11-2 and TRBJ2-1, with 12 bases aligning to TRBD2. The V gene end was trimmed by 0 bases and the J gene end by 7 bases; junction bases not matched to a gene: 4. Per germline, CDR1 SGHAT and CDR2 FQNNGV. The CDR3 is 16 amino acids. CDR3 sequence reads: CASSLDRLAGANEQFF. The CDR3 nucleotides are TGTGCCAGCAGCTTAGATAGACTAGCGGGAGCTAATGAGCAGTTCTTC.

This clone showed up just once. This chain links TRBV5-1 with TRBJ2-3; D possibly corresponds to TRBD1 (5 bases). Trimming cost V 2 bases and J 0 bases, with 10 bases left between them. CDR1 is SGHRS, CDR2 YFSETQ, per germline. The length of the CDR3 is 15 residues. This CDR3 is CASSLQVGSTDTQYF. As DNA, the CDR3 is TGCGCCAGCAGCTTACAGGTCGGTAGCACAGATACGCAGTATTTT.

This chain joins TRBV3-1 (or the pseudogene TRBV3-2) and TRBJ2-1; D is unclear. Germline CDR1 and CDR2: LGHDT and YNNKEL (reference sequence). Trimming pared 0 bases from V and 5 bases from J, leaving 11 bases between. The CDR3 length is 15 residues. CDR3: CASSQDSQINNEQFF. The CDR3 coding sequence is TGTGCCAGCAGCCAAGATTCACAGATCAACAATGAGCAGTTCTTC.

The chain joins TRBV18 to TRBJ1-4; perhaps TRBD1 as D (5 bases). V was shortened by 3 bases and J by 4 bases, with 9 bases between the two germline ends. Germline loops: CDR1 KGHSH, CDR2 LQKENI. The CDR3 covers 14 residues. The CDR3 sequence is CASSPGQNNEKLFF. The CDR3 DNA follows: TGTGCCAGCTCACCGGGGCAGAATAATGAAAAACTGTTTTTT.

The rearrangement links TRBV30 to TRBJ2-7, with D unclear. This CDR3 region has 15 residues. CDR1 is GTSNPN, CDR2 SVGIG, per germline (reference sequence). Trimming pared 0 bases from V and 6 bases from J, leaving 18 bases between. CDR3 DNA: TGTGCCTGGAGTGTACCCGGCAGGCGTCGGTCCGAGCAGTACTTC. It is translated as CAWSVPGRRRSEQYF.

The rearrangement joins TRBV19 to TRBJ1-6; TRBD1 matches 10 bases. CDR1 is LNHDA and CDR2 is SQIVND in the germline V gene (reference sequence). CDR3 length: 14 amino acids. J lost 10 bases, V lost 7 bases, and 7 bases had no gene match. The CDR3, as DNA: TGTGCCAGTACCGGGGACAGGGGTAGCTCACCCCTCCACTTT. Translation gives CASTGDRGSSPLHF. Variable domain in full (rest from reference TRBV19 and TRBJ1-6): DGGITQSPKYLFRKEGQNVTLSCEQNLNHDAMYWYRQDPGQGLRLIYYSQIVNDFQKGDIAEGYSVSREKKESFPLTVTSAQKNPTAFYLCASTGDRGSSPLHFGNGTRLTVT.

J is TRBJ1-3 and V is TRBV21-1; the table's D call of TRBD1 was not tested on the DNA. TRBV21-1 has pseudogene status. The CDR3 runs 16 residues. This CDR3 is CASSLSHRGPGNTIYF. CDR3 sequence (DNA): TGTGCCAGCAGCCTAAGTCACAGGGGGCCTGGAAACACCATATATTTT.

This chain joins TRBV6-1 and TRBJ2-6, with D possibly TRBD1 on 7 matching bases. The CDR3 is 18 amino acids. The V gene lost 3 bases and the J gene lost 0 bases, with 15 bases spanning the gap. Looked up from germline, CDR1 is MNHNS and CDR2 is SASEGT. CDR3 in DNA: TGTGCCAGCAGTGACAGGAGGGGGCGCTCCTCTGGGGCCAACGTCCTGACTTTC. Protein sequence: CASSDRRGRSSGANVLTF.